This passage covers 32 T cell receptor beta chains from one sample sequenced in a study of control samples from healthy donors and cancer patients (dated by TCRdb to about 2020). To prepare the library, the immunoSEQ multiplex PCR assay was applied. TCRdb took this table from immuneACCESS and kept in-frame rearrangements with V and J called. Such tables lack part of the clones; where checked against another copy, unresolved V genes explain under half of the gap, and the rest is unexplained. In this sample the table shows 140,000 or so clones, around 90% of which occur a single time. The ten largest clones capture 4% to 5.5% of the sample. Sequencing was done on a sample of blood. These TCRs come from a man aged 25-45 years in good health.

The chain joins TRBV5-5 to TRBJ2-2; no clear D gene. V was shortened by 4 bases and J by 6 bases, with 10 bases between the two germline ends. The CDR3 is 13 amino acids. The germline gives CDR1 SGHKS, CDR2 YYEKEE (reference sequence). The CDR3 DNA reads TGTGCCAGCAGCACCCGCCGGTCCGGGGAGCTGTTTTTT. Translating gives CASSTRRSGELFF. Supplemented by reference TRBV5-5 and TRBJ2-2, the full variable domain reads DAGVTQSPTHLIKTRGQQVTLRCSPISGHKSVSWYQQVLGQGPQFIFQYYEKEERGRGNFPDRFSARQFPNYSSELNVNALLLGDSALYLCASSTRRSGELFFGEGSRLTVL.

CDR3 in amino acids: CASSPLGQKYNEQFF. The CDR3, as DNA: TGTGCCAGCTCACCATTGGGACAGAAATACAATGAGCAGTTCTTC. The V gene is TRBV18, the J gene TRBJ2-1, with 7 bases lining up with TRBD1. Germline trimming cut 2 bases from V and 4 bases from J; bases unmatched to any gene: 5. The CDR3 has 15 amino acids. Germline CDR1 KGHSH, CDR2 LQKENI.

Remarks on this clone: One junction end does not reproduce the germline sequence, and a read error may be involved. CDR3 loop: CASSSNFGYTF. CDR3 bases: TGTGCCAGCAGTTCCAACTTTGGCTACACCTTC. The chain uses TRBV6-2 or TRBV6-3 and TRBJ1-2; D is unresolved. CDR1 is MNHEY, CDR2 SVGEGT, per germline. The CDR3 runs 11 residues.

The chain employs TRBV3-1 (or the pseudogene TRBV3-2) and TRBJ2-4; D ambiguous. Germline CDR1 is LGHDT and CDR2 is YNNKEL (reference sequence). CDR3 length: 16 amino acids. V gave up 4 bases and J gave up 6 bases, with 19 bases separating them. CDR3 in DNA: TGTGCCAGCAGCCCACATTACGCCCCTGGCTCAAACATTCAGTACTTC. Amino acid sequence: CASSPHYAPGSNIQYF.

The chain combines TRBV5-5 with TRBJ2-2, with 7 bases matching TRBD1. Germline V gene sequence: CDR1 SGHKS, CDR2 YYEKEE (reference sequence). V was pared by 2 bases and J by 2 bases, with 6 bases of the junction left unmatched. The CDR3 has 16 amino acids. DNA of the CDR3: TGTGCCAGCAGCTTAAGACAGGGCCTAAACACCGGGGAGCTGTTTTTT. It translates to CASSLRQGLNTGELFF.

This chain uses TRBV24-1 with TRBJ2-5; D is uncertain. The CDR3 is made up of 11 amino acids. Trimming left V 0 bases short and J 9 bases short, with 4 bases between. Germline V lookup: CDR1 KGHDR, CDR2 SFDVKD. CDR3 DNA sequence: TGTGCCACCAGTGATTTGTCGTCCCAGTACTTC. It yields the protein CATSDLSSQYF.

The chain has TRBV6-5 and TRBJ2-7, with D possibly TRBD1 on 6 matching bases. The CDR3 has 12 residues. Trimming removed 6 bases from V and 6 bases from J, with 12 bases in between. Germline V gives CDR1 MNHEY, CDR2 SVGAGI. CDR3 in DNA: TGTGCCAGCAGACGCCCAGGGGCCGAGCAGTACTTC. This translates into CASRRPGAEQYF.

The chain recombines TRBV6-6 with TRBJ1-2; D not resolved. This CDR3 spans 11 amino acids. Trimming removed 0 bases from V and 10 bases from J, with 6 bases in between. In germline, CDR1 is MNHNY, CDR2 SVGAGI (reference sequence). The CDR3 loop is CASSYSYSYTF. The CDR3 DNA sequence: TGTGCCAGCAGTTACTCGTATTCCTACACCTTC.

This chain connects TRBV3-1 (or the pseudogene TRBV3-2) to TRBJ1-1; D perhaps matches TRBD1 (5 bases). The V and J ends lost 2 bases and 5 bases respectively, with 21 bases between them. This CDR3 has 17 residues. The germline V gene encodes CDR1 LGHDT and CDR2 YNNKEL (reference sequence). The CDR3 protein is CASSQSGMGDWDTEAFF. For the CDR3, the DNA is TGTGCCAGCAGCCAAAGTGGCATGGGGGATTGGGATACTGAAGCTTTCTTT.

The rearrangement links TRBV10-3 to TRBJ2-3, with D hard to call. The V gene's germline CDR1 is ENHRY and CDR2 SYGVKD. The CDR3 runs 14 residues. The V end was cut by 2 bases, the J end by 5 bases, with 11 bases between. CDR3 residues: CAISEPPAIDTQYF. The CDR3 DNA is TGTGCCATCAGTGAGCCCCCAGCCATAGATACGCAGTATTTT.

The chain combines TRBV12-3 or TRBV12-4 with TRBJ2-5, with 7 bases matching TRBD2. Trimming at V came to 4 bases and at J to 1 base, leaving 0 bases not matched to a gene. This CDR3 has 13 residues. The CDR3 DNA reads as TGTGCCAGCAGTTCTAGCGGCCAAGAGACCCAGTACTTC. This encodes CASSSSGQETQYF.

The CDR3 nucleotides are TGTGCCAGCCAAAGTACTTCCGGGACGGACTATGGCTACACCTTC. Translating gives CASQSTSGTDYGYTF. The chain links TRBV5-4 to TRBJ1-2, with D tentatively TRBD1 (5 bases). This CDR3 spans 15 amino acids. Germline CDR1 and CDR2: SGHNT and YYREEE (reference sequence). The V and J ends lost 7 bases and 3 bases respectively, with 19 bases between them.

CDR3 nucleotides: TGTGCCAGCAGCTCCCTAGCGGGAAACACCATATATTTT. This encodes CASSSLAGNTIYF. The chain recombines TRBV5-8 with TRBJ1-3, with D unclear. Deletions cut 3 bases from V and 4 bases from J, with 8 bases between. Germline CDR1 SGHTS, CDR2 YDEGEE. The CDR3 covers 13 residues.

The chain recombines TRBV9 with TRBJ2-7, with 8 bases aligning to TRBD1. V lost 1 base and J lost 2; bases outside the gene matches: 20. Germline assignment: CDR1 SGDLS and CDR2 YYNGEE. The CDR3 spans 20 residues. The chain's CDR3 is CASSVLVVGQGPVGTYEQYF. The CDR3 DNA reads TGTGCCAGCAGCGTATTAGTAGTTGGACAGGGCCCAGTGGGGACCTACGAGCAGTACTTC.

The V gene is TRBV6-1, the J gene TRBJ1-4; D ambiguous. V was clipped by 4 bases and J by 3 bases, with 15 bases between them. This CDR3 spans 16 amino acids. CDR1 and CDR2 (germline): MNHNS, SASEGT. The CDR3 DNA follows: TGTGCCAGCAGTGCCCGCGGAGGGTTGGCTAATGAAAAACTGTTTTTT. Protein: CASSARGGLANEKLFF.

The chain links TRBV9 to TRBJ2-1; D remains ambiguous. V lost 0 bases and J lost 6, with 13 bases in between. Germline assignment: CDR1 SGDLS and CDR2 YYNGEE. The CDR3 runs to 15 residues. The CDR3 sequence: CASSVESSGRNEQFF. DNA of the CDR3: TGTGCCAGCAGCGTAGAGTCTAGTGGCCGCAATGAGCAGTTCTTC.

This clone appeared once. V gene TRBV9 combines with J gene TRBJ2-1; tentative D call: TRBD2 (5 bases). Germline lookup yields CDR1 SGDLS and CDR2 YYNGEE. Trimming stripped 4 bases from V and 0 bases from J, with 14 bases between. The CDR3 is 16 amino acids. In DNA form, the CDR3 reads TGTGCCAGCAGCCCTTGGACTCCGAGCTCCTACAATGAGCAGTTCTTC. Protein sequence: CASSPWTPSSYNEQFF. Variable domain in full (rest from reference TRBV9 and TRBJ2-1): DSGVTQTPKHLITATGQRVTLRCSPRSGDLSVYWYQQSLDQGLQFLIQYYNGEERAKGNILERFSAQQFPDLHSELNLSSLELGDSALYFCASSPWTPSSYNEQFFGPGTRLTVL.

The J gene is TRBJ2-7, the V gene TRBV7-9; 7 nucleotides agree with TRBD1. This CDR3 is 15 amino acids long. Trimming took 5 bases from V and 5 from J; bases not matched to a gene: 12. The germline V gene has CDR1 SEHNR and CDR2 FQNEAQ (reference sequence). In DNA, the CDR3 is TGTGCCAGCAGCCCAGTTAACAGGGGCGGACACGAGCAGTACTTC. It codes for CASSPVNRGGHEQYF.

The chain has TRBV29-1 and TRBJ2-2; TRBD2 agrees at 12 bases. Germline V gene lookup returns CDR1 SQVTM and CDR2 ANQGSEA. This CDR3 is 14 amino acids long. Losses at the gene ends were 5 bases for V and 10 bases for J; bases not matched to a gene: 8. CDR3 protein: CSVRGLAGLEELFF. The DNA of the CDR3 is TGCAGCGTTAGAGGACTAGCGGGATTGGAGGAGCTGTTTTTT.

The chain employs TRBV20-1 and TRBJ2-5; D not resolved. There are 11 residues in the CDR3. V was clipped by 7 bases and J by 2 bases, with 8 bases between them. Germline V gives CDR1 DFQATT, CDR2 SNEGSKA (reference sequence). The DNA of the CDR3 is TGCAGTGTGGGCGGACAAGAGACCCAGTACTTC. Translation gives CSVGGQETQYF.

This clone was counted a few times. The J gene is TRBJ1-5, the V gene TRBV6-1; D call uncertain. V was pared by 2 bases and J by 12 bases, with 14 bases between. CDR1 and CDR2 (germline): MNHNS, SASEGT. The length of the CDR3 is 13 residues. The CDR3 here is CASSESSVKLQHF. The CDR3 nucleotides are TGTGCCAGCAGTGAAAGTTCTGTTAAGCTCCAGCATTTT.

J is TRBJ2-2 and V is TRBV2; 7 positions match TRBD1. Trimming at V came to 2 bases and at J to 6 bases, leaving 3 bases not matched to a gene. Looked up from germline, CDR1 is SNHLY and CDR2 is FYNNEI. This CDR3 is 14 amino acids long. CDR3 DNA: TGTGCCAGCAGTGAAAACAGGGGCGCCGGGGAGCTGTTTTTT. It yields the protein CASSENRGAGELFF.

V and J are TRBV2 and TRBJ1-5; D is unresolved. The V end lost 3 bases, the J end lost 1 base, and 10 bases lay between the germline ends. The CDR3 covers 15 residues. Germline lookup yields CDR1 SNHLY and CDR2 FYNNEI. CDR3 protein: CASSDRTVSNQPQHF. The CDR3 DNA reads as TGTGCCAGCAGTGACCGGACGGTCAGCAATCAGCCCCAGCATTTT.

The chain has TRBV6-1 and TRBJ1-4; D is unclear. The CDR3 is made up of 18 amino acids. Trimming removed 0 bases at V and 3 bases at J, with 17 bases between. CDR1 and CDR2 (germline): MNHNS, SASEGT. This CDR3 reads CASSEAKGAGLANEKLFF. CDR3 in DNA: TGTGCCAGCAGTGAAGCGAAGGGTGCGGGTCTGGCTAATGAAAAACTGTTTTTT.

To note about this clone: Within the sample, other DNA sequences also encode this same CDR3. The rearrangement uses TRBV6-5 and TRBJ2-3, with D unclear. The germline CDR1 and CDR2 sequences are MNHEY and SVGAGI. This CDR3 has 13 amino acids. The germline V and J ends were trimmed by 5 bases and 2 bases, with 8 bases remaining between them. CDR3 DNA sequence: TGTGCCAGCAGTCCTCAGATCACAGATACGCAGTATTTT. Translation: CASSPQITDTQYF.

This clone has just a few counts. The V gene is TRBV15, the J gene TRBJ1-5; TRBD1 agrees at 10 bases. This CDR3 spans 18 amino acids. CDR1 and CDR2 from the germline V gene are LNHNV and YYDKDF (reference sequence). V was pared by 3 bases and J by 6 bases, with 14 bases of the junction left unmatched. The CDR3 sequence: CATSRGAGTGVGSQPQHF. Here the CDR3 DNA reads TGTGCCACCAGCAGGGGCGCCGGGACAGGGGTGGGAAGTCAGCCCCAGCATTTT.

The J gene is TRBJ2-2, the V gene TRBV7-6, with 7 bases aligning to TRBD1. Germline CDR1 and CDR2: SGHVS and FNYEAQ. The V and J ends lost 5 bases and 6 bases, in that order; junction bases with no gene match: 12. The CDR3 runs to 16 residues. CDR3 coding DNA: TGTGCCAGCAGCACGAACAGGGGTTCAAGCGCCGGGGAGCTGTTTTTT. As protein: CASSTNRGSSAGELFF. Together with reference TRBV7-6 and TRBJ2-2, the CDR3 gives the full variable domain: GAGVSQSPRYKVTKRGQDVALRCDPISGHVSLYWYRQALGQGPEFLTYFNYEAQQDKSGLPNDRFSAERPEGSISTLTIQRTEQRDSAMYRCASSTNRGSSAGELFFGEGSRLTVL.

CDR3 protein: CASSYEGGGELFF. CDR3 DNA sequence: TGTGCCAGCAGCTATGAGGGTGGCGGGGAGCTGTTTTTT. The chain is built from TRBV11-3 and TRBJ2-2, with D perhaps TRBD2 (5 bases). V shed 4 bases and J shed 7 bases, with 10 bases lying between them. This CDR3 is 13 amino acids long. Germline V lookup: CDR1 SGHNT, CDR2 YENEEA.

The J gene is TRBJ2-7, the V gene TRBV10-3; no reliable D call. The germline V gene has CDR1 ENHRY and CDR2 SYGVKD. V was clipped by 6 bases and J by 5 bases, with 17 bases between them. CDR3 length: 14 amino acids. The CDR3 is CAISGNKASNEQYF. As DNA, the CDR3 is TGTGCCATCAGCGGAAACAAGGCCTCTAACGAGCAGTACTTC.

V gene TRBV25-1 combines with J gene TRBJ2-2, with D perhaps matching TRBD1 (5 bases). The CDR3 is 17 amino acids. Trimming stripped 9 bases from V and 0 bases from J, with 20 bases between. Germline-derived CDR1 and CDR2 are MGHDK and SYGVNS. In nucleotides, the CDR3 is TGTGCCAGTCTTATCGGGCAGGGCGATGCGAACACCGGGGAGCTGTTTTTT. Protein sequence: CASLIGQGDANTGELFF.

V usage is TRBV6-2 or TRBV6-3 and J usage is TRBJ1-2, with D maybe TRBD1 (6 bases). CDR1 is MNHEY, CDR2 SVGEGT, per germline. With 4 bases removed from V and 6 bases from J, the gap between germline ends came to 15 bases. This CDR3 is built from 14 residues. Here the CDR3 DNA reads TGTGCCAGCAGTTTCGACAGGTTTGGACATGGCTACACCTTC. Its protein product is CASSFDRFGHGYTF.

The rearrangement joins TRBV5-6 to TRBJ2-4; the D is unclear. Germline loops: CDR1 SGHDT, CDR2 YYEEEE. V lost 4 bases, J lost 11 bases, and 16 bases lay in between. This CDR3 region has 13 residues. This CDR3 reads CASSHGRAAVQYF. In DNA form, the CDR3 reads TGTGCCAGCAGCCACGGCCGGGCGGCCGTTCAGTACTTC.